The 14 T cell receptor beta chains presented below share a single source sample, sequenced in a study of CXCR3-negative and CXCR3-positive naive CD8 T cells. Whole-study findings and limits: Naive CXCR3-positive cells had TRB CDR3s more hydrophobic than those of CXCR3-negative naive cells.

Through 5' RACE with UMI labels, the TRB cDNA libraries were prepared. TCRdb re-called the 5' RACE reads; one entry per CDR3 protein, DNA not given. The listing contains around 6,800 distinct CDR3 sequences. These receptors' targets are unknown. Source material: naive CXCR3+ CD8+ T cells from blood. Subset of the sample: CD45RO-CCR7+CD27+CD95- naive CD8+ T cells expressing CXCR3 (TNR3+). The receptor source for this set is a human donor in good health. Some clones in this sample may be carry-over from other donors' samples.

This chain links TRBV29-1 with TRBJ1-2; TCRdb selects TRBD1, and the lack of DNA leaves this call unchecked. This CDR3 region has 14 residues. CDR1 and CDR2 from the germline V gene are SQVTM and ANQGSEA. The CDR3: CSVGPGQNNYGYTF.

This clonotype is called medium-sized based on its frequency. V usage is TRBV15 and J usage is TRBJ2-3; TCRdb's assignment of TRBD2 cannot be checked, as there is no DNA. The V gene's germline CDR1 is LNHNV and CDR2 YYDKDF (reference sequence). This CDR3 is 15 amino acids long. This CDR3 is CATSRSDYSTDTQYF.

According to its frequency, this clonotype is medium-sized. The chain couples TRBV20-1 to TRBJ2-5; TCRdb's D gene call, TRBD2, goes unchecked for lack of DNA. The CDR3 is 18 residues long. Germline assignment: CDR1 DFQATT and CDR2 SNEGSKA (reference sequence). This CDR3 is CSARDPSLAGGPAETQYF.

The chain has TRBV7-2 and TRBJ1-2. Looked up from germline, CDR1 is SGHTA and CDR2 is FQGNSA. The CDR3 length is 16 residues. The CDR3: CASTAGGSDTNYGYTF.

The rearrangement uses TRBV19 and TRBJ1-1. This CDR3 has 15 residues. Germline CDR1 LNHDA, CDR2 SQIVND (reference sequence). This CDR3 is CASSFRTHDYTEAFF.

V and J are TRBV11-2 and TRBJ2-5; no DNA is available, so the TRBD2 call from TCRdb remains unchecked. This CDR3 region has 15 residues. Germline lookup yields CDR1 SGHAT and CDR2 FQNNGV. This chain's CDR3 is CASSLAGGGWETQYF.

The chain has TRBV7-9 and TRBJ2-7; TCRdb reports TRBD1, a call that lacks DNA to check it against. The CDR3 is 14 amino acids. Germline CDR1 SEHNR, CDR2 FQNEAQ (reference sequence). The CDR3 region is CASSLGQGAEEQYF.

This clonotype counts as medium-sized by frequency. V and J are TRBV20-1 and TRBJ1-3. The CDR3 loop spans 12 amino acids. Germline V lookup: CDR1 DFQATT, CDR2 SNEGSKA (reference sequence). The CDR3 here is CSARELGNTIYF.

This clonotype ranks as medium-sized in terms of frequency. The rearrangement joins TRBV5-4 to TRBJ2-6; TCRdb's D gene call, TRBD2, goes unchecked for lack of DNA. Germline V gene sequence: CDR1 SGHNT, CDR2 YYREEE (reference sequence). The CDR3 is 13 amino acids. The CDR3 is CASSPSGANVLTF.

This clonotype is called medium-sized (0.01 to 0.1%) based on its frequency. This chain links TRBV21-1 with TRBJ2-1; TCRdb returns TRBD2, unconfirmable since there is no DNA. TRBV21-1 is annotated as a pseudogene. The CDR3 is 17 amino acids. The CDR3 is CASSKGLAESSYNEQFF.

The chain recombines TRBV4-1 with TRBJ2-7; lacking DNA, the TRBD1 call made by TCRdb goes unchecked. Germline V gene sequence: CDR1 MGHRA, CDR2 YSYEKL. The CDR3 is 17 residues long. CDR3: CASSQDSGQGRSYEQYF.

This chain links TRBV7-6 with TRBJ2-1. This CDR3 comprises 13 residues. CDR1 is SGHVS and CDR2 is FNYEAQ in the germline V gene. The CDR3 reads CASSLGFFNEQFF.

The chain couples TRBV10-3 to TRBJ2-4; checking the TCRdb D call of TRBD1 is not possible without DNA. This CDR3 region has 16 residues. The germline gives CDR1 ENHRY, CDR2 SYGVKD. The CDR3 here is CAISDPGKIAKNIQYF.

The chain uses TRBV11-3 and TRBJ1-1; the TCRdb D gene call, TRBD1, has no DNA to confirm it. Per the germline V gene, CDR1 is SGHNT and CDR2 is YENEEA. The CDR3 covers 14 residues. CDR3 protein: CARGQGHMNTEAFF. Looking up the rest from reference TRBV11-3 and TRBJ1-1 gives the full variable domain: EAGVVQSPRYKIIEKKQPVAFWCNPISGHNTLYWYLQNLGQGPELLIRYENEEAVDDSQLPKDRFSAERLKGVDSTLKIQPAELGDSAVYLCARGQGHMNTEAFFGQGTRLTVV.